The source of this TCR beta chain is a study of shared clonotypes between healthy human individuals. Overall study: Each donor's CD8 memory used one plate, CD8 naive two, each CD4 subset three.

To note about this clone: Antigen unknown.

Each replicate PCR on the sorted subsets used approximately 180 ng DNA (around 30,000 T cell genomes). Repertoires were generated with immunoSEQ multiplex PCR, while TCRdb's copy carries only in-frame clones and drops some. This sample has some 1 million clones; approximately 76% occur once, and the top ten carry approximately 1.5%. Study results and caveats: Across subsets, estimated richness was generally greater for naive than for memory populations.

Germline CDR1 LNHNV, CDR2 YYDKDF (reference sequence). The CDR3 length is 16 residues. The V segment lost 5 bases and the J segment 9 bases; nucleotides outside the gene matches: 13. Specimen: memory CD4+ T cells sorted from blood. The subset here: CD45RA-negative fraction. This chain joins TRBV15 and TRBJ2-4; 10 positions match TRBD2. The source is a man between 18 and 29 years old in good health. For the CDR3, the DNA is TGTGCCACCAGCGGGATAAGCGGGGGGGCGGGGCGCATTCAGTACTTC. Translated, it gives CATSGISGGAGRIQYF. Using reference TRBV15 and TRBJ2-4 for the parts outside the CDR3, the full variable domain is DAMVIQNPRYQVTQFGKPVTLSCSQTLNHNVMYWYQQKSSQAPKLLFHYYDKDFNNEADTPDNFQSRRPNTSFCFLDIRSPGLGDTAMYLCATSGISGGAGRIQYFGAGTRLSVL.